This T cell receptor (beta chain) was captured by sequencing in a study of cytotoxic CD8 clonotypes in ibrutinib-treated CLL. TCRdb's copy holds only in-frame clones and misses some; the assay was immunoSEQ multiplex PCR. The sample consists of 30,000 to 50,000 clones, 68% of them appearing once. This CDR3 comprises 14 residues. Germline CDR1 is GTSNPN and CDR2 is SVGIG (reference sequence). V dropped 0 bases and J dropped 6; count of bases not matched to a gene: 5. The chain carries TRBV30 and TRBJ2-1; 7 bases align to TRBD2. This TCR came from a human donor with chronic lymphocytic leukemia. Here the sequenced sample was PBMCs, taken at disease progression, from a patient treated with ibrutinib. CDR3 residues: CAWSVGLGRNEQFF. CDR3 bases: TGTGCCTGGAGTGTAGGACTAGGGCGCAATGAGCAGTTCTTC.